The 25 T cell receptor beta chains in this list originate from one sample, sequenced in a study of T cell responses to AZD1222 COVID-19 vaccine. The repertoire was sequenced with immunoSEQ multiplex PCR; TCRdb's copy has only in-frame clones and lacks some. The sample yields roughly 130,000 clones, around nine tenths seen once. Here the sequenced sample was peripheral blood, taken on day 0 of AZD1222 vaccination. The receptors were sampled from an adult in good health.

CDR3 in DNA: TGCGCCAGCAGCTTGGACGCGGGAGGGCCTTACGAGCAGTACTTC. Translating it yields CASSLDAGGPYEQYF. V and J are TRBV5-1 and TRBJ2-7, with 9 bases identical to TRBD2. This CDR3 has 15 residues. Germline CDR1 reads SGHRS; CDR2 reads YFSETQ. The trim removed 0 bases at V and 4 bases at J, leaving 5 bases unmatched.

This clone appeared once. The chain uses TRBV5-4 and TRBJ1-6, with D perhaps matching TRBD1 (5 bases). The CDR3 extends over 14 amino acids. CDR1 is SGHNT, CDR2 YYREEE, per germline (reference sequence). Between the trimmed V and J ends, which lost 3 bases and 7 bases, there was a span of 11 bases. The CDR3 reads CASSSIDRNSPLHF. The CDR3 nucleotides are TGTGCCAGCAGCTCGATTGACAGAAATTCACCCCTCCACTTT.

This rearrangement joins TRBV5-5 to TRBJ2-6; unclear D gene. Germline V gene lookup returns CDR1 SGHKS and CDR2 YYEKEE (reference sequence). Between the trimmed V and J ends, which lost 6 bases and 0 bases, there was a span of 16 bases. This CDR3 has 17 residues. The CDR3 region is CASTKGWSSSGANVLTF. CDR3 sequence (DNA): TGTGCCAGCACCAAAGGTTGGAGCTCCTCTGGGGCCAACGTCCTGACTTTC.

This chain connects TRBV7-2 to TRBJ2-1; 11 bases map to TRBD2. CDR3 length: 15 amino acids. Germline lookup yields CDR1 SGHTA and CDR2 FQGNSA. J was trimmed by 5 bases and V by 4 bases; bases with no gene match: 4. CDR3 bases: TGTGCCAGCAGCTCCCCGGGACTAGCGGACAATGAGCAGTTCTTC. Protein product: CASSSPGLADNEQFF.

This chain connects TRBV6-5 to TRBJ1-2, with D possibly TRBD1 on 6 matching bases. V lost 10 bases to trimming and J lost 4 bases, with 16 bases between them. The CDR3 totals 13 residues. The germline V gene has CDR1 MNHEY and CDR2 SVGAGI. This chain's CDR3 is CATSRDIAYGYTF. The CDR3 DNA reads TGTGCCACCAGCCGGGACATAGCCTATGGCTACACCTTC.

The rearrangement uses TRBV19 and TRBJ1-6, with TRBD1 matching over 9 bases. CDR1 is LNHDA and CDR2 is SQIVND in the germline V gene (reference sequence). J was trimmed by 9 bases and V by 7 bases; bases with no gene match: 4. This CDR3 has 13 residues. CDR3 sequence (DNA): TGTGCCAGTATGGGGACAGGGCGTTCACCCCTCCACTTT. Amino acids: CASMGTGRSPLHF. Full variable domain (missing parts from reference TRBV19 and TRBJ1-6): DGGITQSPKYLFRKEGQNVTLSCEQNLNHDAMYWYRQDPGQGLRLIYYSQIVNDFQKGDIAEGYSVSREKKESFPLTVTSAQKNPTAFYLCASMGTGRSPLHFGNGTRLTVT.

This chain links TRBV19 with TRBJ2-1, with 10 bases aligning to TRBD2. Per germline, CDR1 LNHDA and CDR2 SQIVND (reference sequence). V lost 5 bases, J lost 6 bases, and 10 bases stayed unmatched. This CDR3 comprises 16 residues. CDR3 amino acids: CASSQAGGPWRNEQFF. CDR3 nucleotide sequence: TGTGCCAGTAGTCAAGCGGGAGGGCCCTGGCGCAATGAGCAGTTCTTC.

CDR3 bases: TGTGCCAGCAGCTTGACGGAGAGGCTGAACACTGAAGCTTTCTTT. It specifies CASSLTERLNTEAFF. This sequence joins TRBV5-4 and TRBJ1-1; D not resolved. The V gene lost 1 base and the J gene lost 0 bases, with 10 bases spanning the gap. Per the germline V gene, CDR1 is SGHNT and CDR2 is YYREEE (reference sequence). The length of the CDR3 is 15 residues.

The rearrangement uses TRBV5-1 and TRBJ1-5; 8 bases fit TRBD1. With V trimmed by 4 bases and J by 7 bases, 7 bases remained unmatched. The germline V gene encodes CDR1 SGHRS and CDR2 YFSETQ. CDR3 size: 14 residues. The CDR3 loop is CASSEMTGDQPQHF. As DNA, the CDR3 is TGCGCCAGCAGCGAAATGACAGGGGACCAGCCCCAGCATTTT. The full variable domain, completed using reference TRBV5-1 and TRBJ1-5, is KAGVTQTPRYLIKTRGQQVTLSCSPISGHRSVSWYQQTPGQGLQFLFEYFSETQRNKGNFPGRFSGRQFSNSRSEMNVSTLELGDSALYLCASSEMTGDQPQHFGDGTRLSIL.

This chain connects TRBV27 to TRBJ2-1; unclear D gene. Per the germline V gene, CDR1 is MNHEY and CDR2 is SMNVEV (reference sequence). CDR3 size: 15 residues. Trimming shortened V by 2 bases and J by 6 bases, and 14 bases separated the two germline ends. CDR3 bases: TGTGCCAGCAGTTTAGTCTTTGGCAGCTCCAATGAGCAGTTCTTC. Translating it yields CASSLVFGSSNEQFF.

The V call is TRBV5-8, the J call TRBJ2-7, with D possibly called TRBD1 or TRBD2 (5 bases each). Germline V gives CDR1 SGHTS, CDR2 YDEGEE. Trimming left V 4 bases short and J 4 bases short, with 24 bases between. This CDR3 spans 17 amino acids. CDR3 DNA: TGTGCCAGCAGCACATCTCCTGGGGCAGGGAGTTCATACGAGCAGTACTTC. As protein: CASSTSPGAGSSYEQYF.

The chain joins TRBV27 to TRBJ2-7, with TRBD2 matching 7 bases. The CDR3 contains 16 residues. Germline loops: CDR1 MNHEY, CDR2 SMNVEV (reference sequence). After removal of 2 bases from V and 2 bases from J, the junction contained 9 bases not matched to a gene. CDR3 loop: CASSLASGDLTYEQYF. As DNA, the CDR3 is TGTGCCAGCAGTTTAGCAAGCGGGGACCTAACCTACGAGCAGTACTTC.

This sequence joins TRBV27 and TRBJ2-7; 9 nucleotides agree with TRBD1. The CDR3 is made up of 15 amino acids. Germline CDR1 MNHEY, CDR2 SMNVEV (reference sequence). Trimming at V came to 5 bases and at J to 5 bases, leaving 10 bases not matched to a gene. This chain's CDR3 is CASSVGTGLKDEQYF. CDR3 nucleotide sequence: TGTGCCAGCAGTGTCGGGACAGGGTTGAAGGACGAGCAGTACTTC.

The rearrangement joins TRBV4-2 to TRBJ2-3; no clear D gene. The CDR3 consists of 17 residues. CDR1 LGHNA and CDR2 YNFKEQ come from the germline V gene. Deletions cut 1 base from V and 6 bases from J, with 20 bases between. This CDR3 is CASSQGISMLDLDTQYF. DNA of the CDR3: TGTGCCAGCAGCCAAGGGATTTCGATGCTAGACCTCGATACGCAGTATTTT.

This chain joins TRBV12-3 or TRBV12-4 and TRBJ1-5; D is uncertain. Trimming stripped 6 bases from V and 11 bases from J, with 17 bases between. The CDR3 is 13 amino acids. In nucleotides, the CDR3 is TGTGCCAGCAGCCCCGAAAGGGAGGGAGCCCAGCATTTT. It codes for CASSPEREGAQHF.

This clone appeared a single time. This chain uses TRBV19 with TRBJ2-3, with 8 nucleotides matching TRBD1. This CDR3 is 18 amino acids long. After removal of 5 bases from V and 0 bases from J, the junction contained 13 bases not matched to a gene. The germline V gene encodes CDR1 LNHDA and CDR2 SQIVND (reference sequence). CDR3 sequence (DNA): TGTGCCAGTAGTGGGGTACCCAGGGGGCAGGGTAGCACAGATACGCAGTATTTT. It codes for CASSGVPRGQGSTDTQYF. Combining the CDR3 with reference TRBV19 and TRBJ2-3 gives the whole variable domain DGGITQSPKYLFRKEGQNVTLSCEQNLNHDAMYWYRQDPGQGLRLIYYSQIVNDFQKGDIAEGYSVSREKKESFPLTVTSAQKNPTAFYLCASSGVPRGQGSTDTQYFGPGTRLTVL.

V gene TRBV5-1 combines with J gene TRBJ1-5; possibly TRBD1 for D (6 bases). The CDR3 totals 16 residues. With 4 bases removed from V and 6 bases from J, the gap between germline ends came to 20 bases. CDR1 SGHRS and CDR2 YFSETQ come from the germline V gene. The CDR3: CASSVNPGTPTQPQHF. Written as DNA, the CDR3 is TGCGCCAGCAGCGTGAACCCCGGGACACCCACTCAGCCCCAGCATTTT. Filled out from reference TRBV5-1 and TRBJ1-5, the complete variable domain reads KAGVTQTPRYLIKTRGQQVTLSCSPISGHRSVSWYQQTPGQGLQFLFEYFSETQRNKGNFPGRFSGRQFSNSRSEMNVSTLELGDSALYLCASSVNPGTPTQPQHFGDGTRLSIL.

The chain uses TRBV13 and TRBJ2-5; the match to TRBD1 covers 8 bases. After removal of 5 bases from V and 5 bases from J, the junction contained 10 bases not matched to a gene. Germline V gene sequence: CDR1 PRHDT, CDR2 FYEKMQ (reference sequence). The CDR3 loop spans 15 amino acids. The CDR3 reads CASSAGQGWGETQYF. The DNA of the CDR3 is TGTGCCAGCAGCGCCGGACAGGGTTGGGGGGAGACCCAGTACTTC.

V usage is TRBV7-2 and J usage is TRBJ2-5, with 8 bases matching TRBD2. The length of the CDR3 is 15 residues. Germline CDR1 and CDR2: SGHTA and FQGNSA. V was clipped by 3 bases and J by 4 bases; unmatched bases: 7. CDR3 amino acids: CASSFHREGRETQYF. CDR3 bases: TGTGCCAGCAGCTTCCACCGGGAGGGCCGAGAGACCCAGTACTTC.

The chain links TRBV9 to TRBJ2-2; the D call may be TRBD1 or TRBD2 (5 bases each). CDR1 SGDLS and CDR2 YYNGEE come from the germline V gene. V shed 7 bases and J shed 4 bases, with 14 bases lying between them. This CDR3 comprises 14 residues. The CDR3 loop reads CASAFSGTTGELFF. The CDR3 DNA follows: TGTGCCAGCGCCTTCTCCGGGACCACCGGGGAGCTGTTTTTT.

V usage is TRBV5-8 and J usage is TRBJ2-3, with 7 bases fitting TRBD2. Germline CDR1 is SGHTS and CDR2 is YDEGEE. The CDR3 has 15 residues. V lost 0 bases and J lost 4; bases outside the gene matches: 5. The CDR3 sequence is CASSLDAGEADTQYF. For the CDR3, the DNA is TGTGCCAGCAGCTTGGACGCGGGAGAGGCAGATACGCAGTATTTT.

This clone was seen only a few times. Other DNA sequences in this specimen translate into the identical CDR3. The chain recombines TRBV9 with TRBJ1-2; the D is unclear. Germline V gene lookup returns CDR1 SGDLS and CDR2 YYNGEE. Between the trimmed V and J ends, which lost 2 bases and 4 bases, there was a span of 3 bases. There are 11 residues in the CDR3. DNA of the CDR3: TGTGCCAGCAGCGTTGGCTATGGCTACACCTTC. Translated: CASSVGYGYTF.

V and J are TRBV19 and TRBJ1-2; TRBD1 might be the D (5 bases). Germline loops: CDR1 LNHDA, CDR2 SQIVND (reference sequence). Trimming took 4 bases from V and 5 from J, leaving 23 bases between them. This CDR3 region has 17 residues. CDR3 in DNA: TGTGCCAGTAGTACCACTGACTTCAGCAGGGCACATTATGGCTACACCTTC. As protein: CASSTTDFSRAHYGYTF.

The chain uses TRBV2 and TRBJ1-2, with 7 bases fitting TRBD1. V was clipped by 4 bases and J by 4 bases; unmatched bases: 9. Per germline, CDR1 SNHLY and CDR2 FYNNEI. This CDR3 region has 15 residues. The CDR3 nucleotides read TGTGCCAGCAGTGTCATCTGGGACAGTAGCTATGGCTACACCTTC. It is translated as CASSVIWDSSYGYTF.

This chain joins TRBV6-5 and TRBJ1-3; D gene uncertain. With 8 bases removed from V and 0 bases from J, the gap between germline ends came to 2 bases. Per germline, CDR1 MNHEY and CDR2 SVGAGI. CDR3 length: 11 amino acids. CDR3 nucleotide sequence: TGTGCCAGCGGCTCTGGAAACACCATATATTTT. Protein: CASGSGNTIYF.